This is a list of T cell receptor beta chains from one sample in a study of neurological immune-mediated disorders. TCRdb called the 5' RACE reads again in MiXCR, with one record for every CDR3 protein. The sample lists more than 50,000 distinct CDR3 sequences, roughly 8.4% occurring once. Sequencing used PBMCs. The receptor set was obtained from a middle-aged woman in good health. Each CDR3 is given with its conserved first and last residue. D genes are given only for firm matches.

D,J,V,CDR3
-,TRBJ2-3,TRBV4-3,CASSQAREPTDTQYF
TRBD1,TRBJ1-1,TRBV9,CASSVVGGRNTEAFF
TRBD2,TRBJ2-7,TRBV7-8,CASSLGTASSGDYEQYF
TRBD1,TRBJ1-1,TRBV3-1,CASSQEGQGNTEAFF
-,TRBJ2-1,TRBV7-2,CASSPFRGFGRFLRSYNEQFF
-,TRBJ1-1,TRBV7-2,CASSVPPATEAFF
TRBD1,TRBJ2-7,TRBV5-1,CASSVDRGGEQYF
-,TRBJ1-6,TRBV9,CASSGTASNSPLHF
-,TRBJ2-1,TRBV18,CASSPPSYSYNEQFF
-,TRBJ1-1,TRBV6-2/TRBV6-3,CASSKRSMNTEAFF
-,TRBJ2-1,TRBV4-3,CASSQDLSRADNEQFF
-,TRBJ2-3,TRBV5-1,CASSVDRPTSGDTQYF
-,TRBJ2-1,TRBV4-3,CASSQQSGWTAGNNEQFF
TRBD1,TRBJ1-1,TRBV24-1,CATSDSGTGGTEAFF
TRBD1,TRBJ1-1,TRBV29-1,CSVLQGGVGNTEAFF
-,TRBJ2-1,TRBV12-3/TRBV12-4,CASSQGTQPGEQFF
TRBD1,TRBJ1-1,TRBV20-1,CSAKRTGFDTEAFF
TRBD2,TRBJ2-2,TRBV9,CASSVGPGGLGDTGELFF
-,TRBJ2-5,TRBV5-1,CASSSDMVTQYF
TRBD1,TRBJ1-1,TRBV20-1,CSARSFQGARTEAFF
-,TRBJ1-1,TRBV5-1,CASSLWSGGSTEAFF
-,TRBJ1-5,TRBV2,CASGGQGPQPQHF
TRBD2,TRBJ2-1,TRBV7-2,CASSLTGGGASYNEQFF
-,TRBJ1-6,TRBV5-6,CASSFRGPGGSPLHF
TRBD1,TRBJ2-3,TRBV6-5,CASSRWTGVSTDTQYF
TRBD1,TRBJ2-1,TRBV20-1,CSALTGTGDREQFF
-,TRBJ2-1,TRBV7-7,CASSPSPGLGEQFF
-,TRBJ2-7,TRBV3-1,CASSLGRSSPYEQYF
TRBD2,TRBJ2-1,TRBV3-1,CASSPGLAGSYNEQFF
-,TRBJ2-7,TRBV20-1,CSASSVTIGYEQYF
-,TRBJ1-1,TRBV7-2,CASRAGSSGVTEAFF
TRBD2,TRBJ2-2,TRBV7-7,CASSLSSGNTGELFF
TRBD1,TRBJ1-5,TRBV29-1,CSVIPGQGSNQPQHF
-,TRBJ1-5,TRBV12-5,CASGLRRDQPQHF
TRBD2,TRBJ2-7,TRBV3-1,CASSHNLAGVGEQYF
-,TRBJ2-7,TRBV10-3,CAIRGLDSSYEQYF
-,TRBJ2-1,TRBV4-3,CASSQDQRGPEFF
TRBD2,TRBJ2-3,TRBV4-3,CASSQDLLAGGLDTQYF
-,TRBJ2-5,TRBV4-2,CASSQDIKGSAGRETQYF
-,TRBJ2-1,TRBV2,CASSQEGGSSYNEQFF
-,TRBJ2-5,TRBV12-3/TRBV12-4,CASRDRKETQYF
-,TRBJ1-5,TRBV12-3/TRBV12-4,CASSLGGHQPQHF
-,TRBJ2-3,TRBV18,CASSLFILQGLGTDTQYF
TRBD2,TRBJ2-7,TRBV4-1,CASSQDPYGLADTSYEQYF
TRBD1,TRBJ2-2,TRBV6-5,CASMGQGAGGELFF
-,TRBJ2-6,TRBV19,CASSIPSGANVLTF
-,TRBJ2-1,TRBV7-3,CASSLGGSDNEQFF
TRBD2,TRBJ2-3,TRBV12-3/TRBV12-4,CASSGRTTDTQYF
-,TRBJ1-3,TRBV14,CASSQVGGEVNTIYF
-,TRBJ1-6,TRBV20-1,CSSSGGLDSPLHF
TRBD1,TRBJ2-1,TRBV29-1,CSVISRTSPGGEQFF
-,TRBJ1-6,TRBV9,CASSVALSYNSPLHF
-,TRBJ2-5,TRBV5-8,CASSPGYQETQYF